The text below deals with one T cell receptor (beta chain). What it binds is unknown. Generated by immunoSEQ multiplex PCR, the TCRdb table keeps only in-frame clones and is missing some. The repertoire includes more than 90,000 clones, more than 70% of them detected once, and about 9.4% sits in the top ten. Trimming left V 4 bases short and J 2 bases short, with 6 bases between. This CDR3 region has 12 residues. CDR1 and CDR2 (germline): LNHDA, SQIVND (reference sequence). The data derive from a study of T cell responses to AZD1222 COVID-19 vaccine. Regarding the study as a whole: At 160-218 and 743-854, vaccine-associated CD4 TCRs were dominant, and they spanned spike.

The specimen comprised peripheral blood, sampled 28 days after the second AZD1222 dose. The TCR sequence derives from an adult who received the AZD1222 COVID-19 vaccine. J is TRBJ2-7 and V is TRBV19; D is undetermined. The DNA for the CDR3 is TGTGCCAGTAGTAGGGCAGCCTACGAGCAGTACTTC. Translated: CASSRAAYEQYF.